What follows are 19 T cell receptor beta chains derived from one specimen sequenced in a study of monozygotic twins with inflammatory bowel disease. TCRdb reprocessed the 5' RACE reads, keeping one entry per CDR3 protein, no DNA. The table lists fewer than 400,000 distinct CDR3 sequences. Material for sequencing was blood. The receptors were sampled from a human donor with ulcerative colitis or Crohn's disease, or a healthy co-twin of an affected twin (not recorded which).

The V and J genes are TRBV27 and TRBJ1-4. This CDR3 region has 14 residues. CDR1 and CDR2 from the germline V gene are MNHEY and SMNVEV (reference sequence). CDR3 sequence reads: CASSLGRQGEKLFF.

The chain recombines TRBV5-1 with TRBJ2-1. Looked up from germline, CDR1 is SGHRS and CDR2 is YFSETQ. The CDR3 contains 18 residues. The CDR3 loop reads CASSWPKKAGGSYNEQFF.

CDR3 protein: CSSSQGYSGVVSYEQYF. This chain joins TRBV3-1 and TRBJ2-7; the D call of TRBD1 rests on TCRdb alone, since no DNA is present to check it. Germline V lookup: CDR1 LGHDT, CDR2 YNNKEL (reference sequence). This CDR3 is built from 17 residues.

The genes are TRBV20-1 and TRBJ2-5; TCRdb's D call, TRBD1, is unchecked because there is no DNA. Germline-derived CDR1 and CDR2 are DFQATT and SNEGSKA (reference sequence). The length of the CDR3 is 14 residues. CDR3 amino acids: CSARARGGGETQYF.

The chain employs TRBV10-3 and TRBJ2-3; as DNA is missing, the TRBD2 call by TCRdb cannot be tested. Germline CDR1 ENHRY, CDR2 SYGVKD. There are 13 residues in the CDR3. CDR3 residues: CATGGPATDTQYF.

The chain couples TRBV7-2 to TRBJ2-3; TCRdb lists TRBD1, though no DNA is available to test this call. This CDR3 is built from 15 residues. The germline CDR1 and CDR2 sequences are SGHTA and FQGNSA. The CDR3 loop reads CASSLEGVNTDTQYF.

This chain uses TRBV5-1 with TRBJ2-5; absent DNA, TCRdb's TRBD1 call cannot be checked. Germline CDR1 is SGHRS and CDR2 is YFSETQ. There are 15 residues in the CDR3. This CDR3 is CASSSRTGNGETQYF.

The genes are TRBV7-8 and TRBJ2-2; TCRdb names TRBD2, which stays unverified in the absence of DNA. The CDR3 loop spans 18 amino acids. Germline V gene sequence: CDR1 SGHVS, CDR2 FQNEAQ. The CDR3 protein is CASSLVIAGGPITGELFF.

The V gene is TRBV5-1, the J gene TRBJ2-7; TCRdb gives TRBD1 as the D gene, but with no DNA this cannot be confirmed. The CDR3 length is 14 residues. Germline-derived CDR1 and CDR2 are SGHRS and YFSETQ. The CDR3 reads CASSLRDRAVEQYF. Variable domain in full (rest from reference TRBV5-1 and TRBJ2-7): KAGVTQTPRYLIKTRGQQVTLSCSPISGHRSVSWYQQTPGQGLQFLFEYFSETQRNKGNFPGRFSGRQFSNSRSEMNVSTLELGDSALYLCASSLRDRAVEQYFGPGTRLTVT.

This chain joins TRBV10-3 and TRBJ2-2; TCRdb gives TRBD1 as the D gene, but with no DNA this cannot be confirmed. Germline V gene sequence: CDR1 ENHRY, CDR2 SYGVKD. This CDR3 is built from 15 residues. CDR3 amino acids: CAISPDGALRRELFF.

This chain connects TRBV5-1 to TRBJ2-6; checking the TCRdb D call of TRBD1 is not possible without DNA. The CDR3 has 18 amino acids. The germline gives CDR1 SGHRS, CDR2 YFSETQ. The CDR3 is CASTITGYFSSGANVLTF.

The rearrangement uses TRBV7-8 and TRBJ1-1. Germline-derived CDR1 and CDR2 are SGHVS and FQNEAQ. CDR3 length equals 12 residues. Here the CDR3 reads CASSLVWAEAFF.

The J gene is TRBJ1-4, the V gene TRBV6-4. Germline loops: CDR1 MRHNA, CDR2 SNTAGT. The CDR3 is made up of 14 amino acids. This CDR3 reads CASSPSGSFGKLFF.

This chain uses TRBV28 with TRBJ2-7. Germline assignment: CDR1 MDHEN and CDR2 SYDVKM. The CDR3 covers 12 residues. CDR3 protein: CASSWDRGEQYF.

The chain carries TRBV5-6 and TRBJ2-5. This CDR3 has 15 amino acids. Germline assignment: CDR1 SGHDT and CDR2 YYEEEE. CDR3: CASSLEWRPQETQYF.

The chain links TRBV7-2 to TRBJ2-7; the D call from TCRdb, TRBD2, cannot be confirmed without DNA. Germline loops: CDR1 SGHTA, CDR2 FQGNSA. The CDR3 is 15 residues long. CDR3 protein: CASSNLAGGGNEQYF.

The V and J genes are TRBV3-1 and TRBJ1-3. The germline V gene has CDR1 LGHDT and CDR2 YNNKEL (reference sequence). The CDR3 covers 14 residues. The CDR3 sequence: CASSQKGHGNTIYF.

This chain connects TRBV20-1 to TRBJ2-2; TCRdb indicates TRBD1, and absent DNA this call remains unverified. CDR3 length: 16 residues. Per the germline V gene, CDR1 is DFQATT and CDR2 is SNEGSKA (reference sequence). CDR3 in amino acids: CSASSLTGRRTGELFF.

The chain combines TRBV4-3 with TRBJ2-6. Per germline, CDR1 LGHNA and CDR2 YSLEER. The CDR3 is 16 residues long. CDR3 sequence reads: CASSENANSGANVLTF.